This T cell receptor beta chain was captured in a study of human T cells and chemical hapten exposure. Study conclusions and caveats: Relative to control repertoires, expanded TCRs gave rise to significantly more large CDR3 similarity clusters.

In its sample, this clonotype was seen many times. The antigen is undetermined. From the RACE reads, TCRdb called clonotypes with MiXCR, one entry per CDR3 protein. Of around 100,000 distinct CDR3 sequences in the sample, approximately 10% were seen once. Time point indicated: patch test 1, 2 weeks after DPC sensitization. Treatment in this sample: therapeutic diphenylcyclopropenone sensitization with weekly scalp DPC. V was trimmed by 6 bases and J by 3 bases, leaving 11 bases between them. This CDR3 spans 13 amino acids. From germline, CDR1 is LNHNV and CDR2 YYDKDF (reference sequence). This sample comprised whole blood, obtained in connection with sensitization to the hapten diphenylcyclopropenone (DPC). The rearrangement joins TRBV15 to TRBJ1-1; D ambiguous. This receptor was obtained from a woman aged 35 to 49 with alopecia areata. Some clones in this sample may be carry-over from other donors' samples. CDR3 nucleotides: TGTGCCACCAGGGACCTATGGGACACTGAAGCTTTCTTT. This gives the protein CATRDLWDTEAFF. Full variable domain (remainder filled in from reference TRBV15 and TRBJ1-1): DAMVIQNPRYQVTQFGKPVTLSCSQTLNHNVMYWYQQKSSQAPKLLFHYYDKDFNNEADTPDNFQSRRPNTSFCFLDIRSPGLGDTAMYLCATRDLWDTEAFFGQGTRLTVV.